The 24 T cell receptor beta chains given below trace back to one sample, sequenced in a study of PD-L1 blockade in urothelial cancer. This table comes from immunoSEQ multiplex PCR, and its TCRdb copy is limited to in-frame clones, with some not included. The sample records about 76,000 clones, roughly 90% being singletons. Time point defined: pretreatment peripheral blood. This sample comprised PBMCs, obtained around atezolizumab (anti-PD-L1) treatment. These receptors were obtained from a man between 65 and 85 years old with urothelial cancer.

V is TRBV11-2 and J is TRBJ2-5; 9 nucleotides line up with TRBD1. TRBJ2-7 explains the end of the DNA better; the J call may be wrong. Germline CDR1 reads SGHAT; CDR2 reads FQNNGV. This CDR3 spans 16 amino acids. The DNA of the CDR3 is TGTGCCAGCAGCCTGGCCTTGGGACAGGGAAGCTACGAGCAGTACTTC. Amino acid sequence: CASSLALGQGSYEQYF.

This clone was counted a few times. The chain carries TRBV19 and TRBJ1-5, with 9 bases identical to TRBD1. CDR3 length equals 15 residues. Germline trimming cut 4 bases from V and 6 bases from J; bases unmatched to any gene: 7. Germline V gene lookup returns CDR1 LNHDA and CDR2 SQIVND (reference sequence). The CDR3 DNA follows: TGTGCCAGTAGTAAGGGGGACAGGGAGGGTCAGCCCCAGCATTTT. Residues: CASSKGDREGQPQHF. Full variable domain (remainder filled in from reference TRBV19 and TRBJ1-5): DGGITQSPKYLFRKEGQNVTLSCEQNLNHDAMYWYRQDPGQGLRLIYYSQIVNDFQKGDIAEGYSVSREKKESFPLTVTSAQKNPTAFYLCASSKGDREGQPQHFGDGTRLSIL.

This sequence joins TRBV28 and TRBJ2-6, with D tentatively TRBD1 (5 bases). CDR3 length: 17 amino acids. CDR1 and CDR2 (germline): MDHEN, SYDVKM. The germline V and J ends were trimmed by 4 bases and 0 bases, with 13 bases remaining between them. The DNA for the CDR3 is TGTGCCAGCAGTTCGACAGTAGAATACTCTGGGGCCAACGTCCTGACTTTC. Translated, it gives CASSSTVEYSGANVLTF.

The chain combines TRBV9 with TRBJ2-5, with TRBD2 identical over 10 bases. Germline CDR1 SGDLS, CDR2 YYNGEE. Losses at the gene ends were 3 bases for V and 5 bases for J; bases not matched to a gene: 4. The CDR3 length is 14 residues. CDR3: CASSASGSGETQYF. CDR3 coding DNA: TGTGCCAGCAGCGCTAGCGGGAGTGGGGAGACCCAGTACTTC. Using reference TRBV9 and TRBJ2-5 for the parts outside the CDR3, the full variable domain is DSGVTQTPKHLITATGQRVTLRCSPRSGDLSVYWYQQSLDQGLQFLIQYYNGEERAKGNILERFSAQQFPDLHSELNLSSLELGDSALYFCASSASGSGETQYFGPGTRLLVL.

This chain joins TRBV10-2 and TRBJ2-2; 7 positions match TRBD1. CDR1 and CDR2 from the germline V gene are WSHSY and SAAADI. The CDR3 runs 13 residues. Unmatched junction bases numbered 2, after V lost 8 bases and J lost 2 bases. Here the CDR3 DNA reads TGCGCCAGCGGACAGGCAAACACCGGGGAGCTGTTTTTT. Residues: CASGQANTGELFF.

The sample holds one count of this clone. The chain joins TRBV4-1 to TRBJ2-1, with D perhaps TRBD1 (6 bases). The CDR3 is made up of 14 amino acids. Trimming removed 2 bases from V and 8 bases from J, with 13 bases in between. CDR1 is MGHRA and CDR2 is YSYEKL in the germline V gene. The CDR3 here is CASSQQGWVDEQFF. The CDR3 DNA sequence: TGCGCCAGCAGCCAACAGGGGTGGGTAGATGAGCAGTTCTTC.

This clone has only one observation. The J gene is TRBJ1-2, the V gene TRBV6-6, with 8 bases identical to TRBD1. V shed 10 bases and J 6 bases; nucleotides not matched to a gene: 13. CDR3 length: 14 residues. The germline gives CDR1 MNHNY, CDR2 SVGAGI (reference sequence). In nucleotides, the CDR3 is TGTGCCACCAGCCGGACAGGGAAATTGAATGGCTACACCTTC. Amino acids: CATSRTGKLNGYTF.

To note about this clone: Other DNA variants within this sample encode the same CDR3. The chain joins TRBV13 to TRBJ2-1; D is uncertain. The germline CDR1 and CDR2 sequences are PRHDT and FYEKMQ (reference sequence). Between the trimmed V and J ends, which lost 5 bases and 8 bases, there was a span of 16 bases. The CDR3 runs 14 residues. This CDR3 reads CASSPRLKSDEQFF. Here the CDR3 DNA reads TGTGCCAGCAGCCCAAGACTGAAGTCCGATGAGCAGTTCTTC.

The gene calls are TRBV6-1 and TRBJ2-3; 8 bases line up with TRBD2. Germline trimming cut 6 bases from V and 0 bases from J; bases unmatched to any gene: 5. Germline V lookup: CDR1 MNHNS, CDR2 SASEGT. The CDR3 length is 15 residues. CDR3 nucleotide sequence: TGTGCCAGCAGGAATAGCGGGACAAGCACAGATACGCAGTATTTT. This encodes CASRNSGTSTDTQYF.

The V call is TRBV6-5, the J call TRBJ2-3; D not certain. Trimming left V 2 bases short and J 4 bases short, with 13 bases between. Germline values: CDR1 MNHEY, CDR2 SVGAGI. The CDR3 contains 15 residues. This CDR3 is CASSYRGSLADTQYF. DNA for the CDR3: TGTGCCAGCAGTTACCGAGGCAGTCTCGCAGATACGCAGTATTTT.

V usage is TRBV10-3 and J usage is TRBJ2-7; 13 positions agree with TRBD2. This CDR3 has 14 residues. Per the germline V gene, CDR1 is ENHRY and CDR2 is SYGVKD. The junction had 4 bases not matched to a gene; V was cut back by 6 bases and J by 5 bases. The DNA for the CDR3 is TGTGCCATCAGCGGGACTAGCGGGAATGACGAGCAGTACTTC. Translated, it gives CAISGTSGNDEQYF.

This clone was counted only a few times. The chain uses TRBV19 and TRBJ1-5, with D perhaps TRBD1 (6 bases). CDR3 length: 15 residues. The V gene's germline CDR1 is LNHDA and CDR2 SQIVND (reference sequence). The V end was cut by 2 bases, the J end by 5 bases, with 13 bases between. The CDR3 DNA sequence: TGTGCCAGTAGTATAACCAGGGGCGAATATCAGCCCCAGCATTTT. This sequence encodes CASSITRGEYQPQHF.

The chain links TRBV7-7 to TRBJ2-5; D is unclear. Germline V gives CDR1 SSHAT, CDR2 FNYEAQ (reference sequence). Deletions cut 1 base from V and 5 bases from J, with 8 bases between. The CDR3 is made up of 13 amino acids. For the CDR3, the DNA is TGTGCCAGCAGCTTAGGAGCCGCGGAGACCCAGTACTTC. Residues: CASSLGAAETQYF.

The chain recombines TRBV9 with TRBJ1-6, with 9 bases that match TRBD1. CDR3 length equals 17 residues. V gave up 4 bases and J gave up 5 bases; unmatched junction bases: 10. CDR1 is SGDLS and CDR2 is YYNGEE in the germline V gene. The CDR3 DNA reads TGTGCCAGCAGCCCACAAGGGGGACAGGGCAATAATTCACCCCTCCACTTT. This translates into CASSPQGGQGNNSPLHF.

This rearrangement joins TRBV4-2 to TRBJ2-2, with TRBD2 as a possible D gene (5 bases). Germline V gene data show CDR1 as LGHNA and CDR2 as YNFKEQ. The ends were cut back, 4 bases at V and 2 bases at J, with 8 bases in the middle. This CDR3 spans 14 amino acids. The CDR3 sequence is CASSPGGNTGELFF. CDR3 DNA sequence: TGTGCCAGCAGCCCCGGAGGCAACACCGGGGAGCTGTTTTTT.

The CDR3 reads CATWDWASNQPQHF. The CDR3 DNA reads TGTGCCACCTGGGACTGGGCGAGCAATCAGCCCCAGCATTTT. The chain recombines TRBV28 with TRBJ1-5, with D maybe TRBD1 (5 bases). There are 14 residues in the CDR3. The V and J ends lost 10 bases and 1 base respectively, with 14 bases between them. Germline V lookup: CDR1 MDHEN, CDR2 SYDVKM.

The rearrangement joins TRBV7-2 to TRBJ2-7; 10 nucleotides match TRBD2. This CDR3 has 17 amino acids. V shed 1 base and J 0 bases; nucleotides not matched to a gene: 6. CDR1 is SGHTA, CDR2 FQGNSA, per germline. DNA of the CDR3: TGTGCCAGCAGCTTAGGATCCAGCGGGAGGGGCTCCTACGAGCAGTACTTC. It yields the protein CASSLGSSGRGSYEQYF.

The chain carries TRBV7-3 and TRBJ2-7; 9 bases map to TRBD1. Trimming cost V 6 bases and J 5 bases; bases outside gene matches: 8. Per germline, CDR1 SGHTA and CDR2 FQGTGA. The CDR3 is 14 residues long. CDR3 sequence (DNA): TGTGCCAGCAGTCGGGACAGGGTTAGCCACGAGCAGTACTTC. It translates to CASSRDRVSHEQYF.

This chain connects TRBV5-1 to TRBJ2-1; D might be TRBD2 (5 bases). This CDR3 comprises 12 residues. Germline-derived CDR1 and CDR2 are SGHRS and YFSETQ. The V and J ends lost 2 bases and 9 bases respectively, with 9 bases between them. The CDR3 loop reads CASSFGEGEQFF. Written as DNA, the CDR3 is TGCGCCAGCAGCTTCGGGGAAGGTGAGCAGTTCTTC.

J is TRBJ1-3 and V is TRBV5-1; 7 nucleotides align to TRBD1. Germline-derived CDR1 and CDR2 are SGHRS and YFSETQ. V was clipped by 4 bases and J by 0 bases; unmatched bases: 7. This CDR3 comprises 16 residues. CDR3 sequence reads: CASSLADRDSGNTIYF. CDR3 coding DNA: TGCGCCAGCAGCCTCGCCGACAGGGACTCTGGAAACACCATATATTTT.

This chain links TRBV27 with TRBJ2-3; the match to TRBD2 covers 9 bases. This CDR3 has 16 amino acids. Germline lookup yields CDR1 MNHEY and CDR2 SMNVEV (reference sequence). J was trimmed by 2 bases and V by 7 bases; bases with no gene match: 10. CDR3 nucleotides: TGTGCCAGCAAATACAGAGCGGGGGGATTCACAGATACGCAGTATTTT. Protein product: CASKYRAGGFTDTQYF.

The chain combines TRBV5-4 with TRBJ2-3; 7 bases map to TRBD2. Germline loops: CDR1 SGHNT, CDR2 YYREEE (reference sequence). This CDR3 is built from 15 residues. V trimming: 5 bases; J trimming: 4 bases; junction bases outside the gene matches: 10. Here the CDR3 DNA reads TGTGCCAGCAGTTTAGCCGGACTAGTCTCAGATACGCAGTATTTT. Its protein product is CASSLAGLVSDTQYF.

V is TRBV6-6 and J is TRBJ1-2; TRBD1 aligns across 10 bases. The CDR3 loop spans 15 amino acids. Trimming cost V 4 bases and J 8 bases; bases outside gene matches: 10. Germline CDR1 and CDR2: MNHNY and SVGAGI (reference sequence). The CDR3 loop reads CASSFPGQGPTGYTF. In DNA form, the CDR3 reads TGTGCCAGCAGTTTCCCGGGACAGGGGCCGACGGGCTACACCTTC.

This clone has just a few counts. The V gene is TRBV28, the J gene TRBJ2-7; perhaps TRBD1 as D (5 bases). This CDR3 comprises 14 residues. CDR1 and CDR2 from the germline V gene are MDHEN and SYDVKM. Trimming stripped 6 bases from V and 2 bases from J, with 14 bases between. CDR3 amino acids: CASSYALGAYEQYF. In DNA, the CDR3 is TGTGCCAGCAGCTACGCCCTAGGGGCCTACGAGCAGTACTTC.